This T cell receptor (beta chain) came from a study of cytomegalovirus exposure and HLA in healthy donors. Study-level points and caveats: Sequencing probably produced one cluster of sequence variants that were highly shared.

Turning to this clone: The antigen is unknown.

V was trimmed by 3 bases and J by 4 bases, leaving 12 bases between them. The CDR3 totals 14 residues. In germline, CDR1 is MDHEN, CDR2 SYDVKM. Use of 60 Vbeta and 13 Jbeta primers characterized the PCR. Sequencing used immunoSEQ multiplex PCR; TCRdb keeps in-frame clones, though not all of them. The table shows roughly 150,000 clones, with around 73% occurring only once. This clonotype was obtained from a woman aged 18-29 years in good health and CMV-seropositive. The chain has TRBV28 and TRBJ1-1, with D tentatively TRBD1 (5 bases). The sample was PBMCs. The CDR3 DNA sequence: TGTGCCAGCAGTTTCCTTGACAGCCCCACTGAAGCTTTCTTT. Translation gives CASSFLDSPTEAFF.